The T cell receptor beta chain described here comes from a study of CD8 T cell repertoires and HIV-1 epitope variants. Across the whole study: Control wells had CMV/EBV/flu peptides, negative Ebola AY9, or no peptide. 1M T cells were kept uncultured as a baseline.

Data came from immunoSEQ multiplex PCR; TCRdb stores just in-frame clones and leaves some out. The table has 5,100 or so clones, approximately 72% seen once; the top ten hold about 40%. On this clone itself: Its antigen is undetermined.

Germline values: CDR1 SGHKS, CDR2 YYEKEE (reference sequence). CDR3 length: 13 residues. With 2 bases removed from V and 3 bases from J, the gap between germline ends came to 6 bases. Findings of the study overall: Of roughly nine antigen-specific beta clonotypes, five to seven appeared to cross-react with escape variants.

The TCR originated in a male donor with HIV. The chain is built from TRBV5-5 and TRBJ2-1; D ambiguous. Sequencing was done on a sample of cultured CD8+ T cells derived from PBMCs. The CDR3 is CASSFGSYNEQFF. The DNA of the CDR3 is TGTGCCAGCAGCTTCGGCAGCTACAATGAGCAGTTCTTC.